Below are 21 T cell receptor beta chains sequenced from a single sample in a study of long-term antiretroviral therapy in people with HIV. Survey-level resolution applied to immunoSEQ assay v3.0. Some clones are missing from TCRdb's copy, which holds only in-frame ones; the method was immunoSEQ multiplex PCR. In the table there are fewer than 30,000 clones, 79% of which are singletons. The specimen was unsorted PBMCs, collected 2.1 years after starting antiretroviral therapy. These receptors were taken from a man aged 25-45 years with HIV.

The V gene is TRBV21-1, the J gene TRBJ1-1. TRBV21-1 is a pseudogene segment. CDR3 length: 15 residues. CDR3 sequence (DNA): TGTGCCAGCAGCACCCCACAGGGGCGGGGGGCTGAAGCTTTCTTT. Translated: CASSTPQGRGAEAFF.

V usage is TRBV4-2 and J usage is TRBJ2-3; tentatively, D is TRBD1 or TRBD2 (6 bases each). Trimming left V 4 bases short and J 5 bases short, with 16 bases between. In germline, CDR1 is LGHNA, CDR2 YNFKEQ. CDR3 size: 15 residues. In nucleotides, the CDR3 is TGTGCCAGCAGCCGAGGGGGAGGCGATCTAGATACGCAGTATTTT. Its protein is CASSRGGGDLDTQYF.

The chain links TRBV27 to TRBJ2-2; 12 nucleotides align to TRBD2. Germline V CDR1 and CDR2: MNHEY, SMNVEV (reference sequence). This CDR3 is 16 amino acids long. J was trimmed by 4 bases and V by 3 bases; bases with no gene match: 3. CDR3 in DNA: TGTGCCAGCAGTTTTTTACTAGCGGGGGGCACCGGGGAGCTGTTTTTT. Its translation: CASSFLLAGGTGELFF.

CDR3 sequence: CATTGGVGNEKLFF. The CDR3 DNA follows: TGTGCCACGACAGGCGGGGTAGGGAATGAAAAACTGTTTTTT. The rearrangement uses TRBV6-1 and TRBJ1-4; D might be TRBD1 (6 bases). Trimming took 10 bases from V and 5 from J, leaving 17 bases between them. CDR3 size: 14 residues. Per the germline V gene, CDR1 is MNHNS and CDR2 is SASEGT.

V gene TRBV27 combines with J gene TRBJ1-6, with 7 bases identical to TRBD1. The CDR3 is made up of 16 amino acids. V lost 6 bases, J lost 7 bases, and 12 bases stayed unmatched. Per germline, CDR1 MNHEY and CDR2 SMNVEV (reference sequence). In nucleotides, the CDR3 is TGTGCCAGCAGCGCGGGGACGGACAGGCCCAATTCACCCCTCCACTTT. Amino acids: CASSAGTDRPNSPLHF.

The J gene is TRBJ1-4, the V gene TRBV18; D possibly corresponds to TRBD1 (5 bases). This CDR3 is built from 14 residues. Germline loops: CDR1 KGHSH, CDR2 LQKENI. V was clipped by 1 base and J by 4 bases, with 7 bases between them. CDR3 sequence: CASSPQGFNEKLFF. The CDR3 bases are TGTGCCAGCTCACCACAGGGGTTTAATGAAAAACTGTTTTTT.

The chain recombines TRBV28 with TRBJ1-1; D is undetermined. V was cut by 5 bases and J by 5 bases, with 12 bases left in between. Per germline, CDR1 MDHEN and CDR2 SYDVKM. The CDR3 extends over 13 amino acids. The CDR3 is CASSPRIGTEAFF. The CDR3, as DNA: TGTGCCAGCAGTCCGAGAATAGGGACTGAAGCTTTCTTT. Full variable domain (missing parts from reference TRBV28 and TRBJ1-1): DVKVTQSSRYLVKRTGEKVFLECVQDMDHENMFWYRQDPGLGLRLIYFSYDVKMKEKGDIPEGYSVSREKKERFSLILESASTNQTSMYLCASSPRIGTEAFFGQGTRLTVV.

The J gene is TRBJ1-2, the V gene TRBV5-1, with TRBD1 matching over 8 bases. Germline V lookup: CDR1 SGHRS, CDR2 YFSETQ. This CDR3 comprises 14 residues. V lost 3 bases and J lost 4; bases outside the gene matches: 5. CDR3 region: CASSSDREVYGYTF. As DNA, the CDR3 is TGCGCCAGCAGCTCGGACAGGGAGGTCTATGGCTACACCTTC.

J is TRBJ1-6 and V is TRBV9, with D uncertain. The germline V and J ends were trimmed by 4 bases and 6 bases, with 8 bases remaining between them. This CDR3 is 13 amino acids long. Germline CDR1 SGDLS, CDR2 YYNGEE. The CDR3 sequence: CASSFRGNSPLHF. The DNA for the CDR3 is TGTGCCAGCAGCTTTCGCGGTAATTCACCCCTCCACTTT.

In this sample, this clone turned up once. The chain has TRBV4-3 and TRBJ2-6, with 8 bases fitting TRBD1. The CDR3 extends over 16 amino acids. V lost 0 bases to trimming and J lost 3 bases; unmatched junction nucleotides: 1. CDR1 and CDR2 (germline): LGHNA, YSLEER. The CDR3 DNA reads as TGCGCCAGCAGCCAAGAAGGACAGGGTGGGGCCAACGTCCTGACTTTC. Its translation: CASSQEGQGGANVLTF.

The V gene is TRBV15, the J gene TRBJ1-1; a weak D match, TRBD1 (6 bases). V lost 0 bases to trimming and J lost 4 bases, with 12 bases between them. Per germline, CDR1 LNHNV and CDR2 YYDKDF (reference sequence). The CDR3 is 15 residues long. The CDR3 DNA reads TGTGCCACCAGCAGAGATCACAGGGACGGCACTGAAGCTTTCTTT. This codes for CATSRDHRDGTEAFF.

The chain is built from TRBV7-8 and TRBJ1-6; D gene unclear. This CDR3 region has 15 residues. Germline-derived CDR1 and CDR2 are SGHVS and FQNEAQ. V was pared by 1 base and J by 1 base, with 5 bases between. The CDR3 region is CASSLVGSYNSPLHF. The CDR3 nucleotides read TGTGCCAGCAGCTTAGTGGGGTCCTATAATTCACCCCTCCACTTT.

The chain links TRBV29-1 to TRBJ1-5; D might be TRBD1 (6 bases). The CDR3 consists of 13 residues. Looked up from germline, CDR1 is SQVTM and CDR2 is ANQGSEA. V lost 4 bases to trimming and J lost 4 bases, with 11 bases between them. CDR3 protein: CSVAQGLNQPQHF. The CDR3 coding sequence is TGCAGCGTTGCTCAGGGGCTGAATCAGCCCCAGCATTTT.

The V and J genes are TRBV11-3 and TRBJ2-7; the D gene is possibly TRBD2 (6 bases). V dropped 3 bases and J dropped 5 bases, with 14 bases sitting between them. This CDR3 spans 14 amino acids. CDR1 and CDR2 (germline): SGHNT, YENEEA. The CDR3 DNA is TGTGCCAGCAGCTTGGGCGGGACCAGTAACGAGCAGTACTTC. Translated, it gives CASSLGGTSNEQYF. The full variable domain, rest sourced from reference TRBV11-3 and TRBJ2-7, is EAGVVQSPRYKIIEKKQPVAFWCNPISGHNTLYWYLQNLGQGPELLIRYENEEAVDDSQLPKDRFSAERLKGVDSTLKIQPAELGDSAVYLCASSLGGTSNEQYFGPGTRLTVT.

The chain employs TRBV11-2 and TRBJ2-1; 15 bases are shared with TRBD2. In germline, CDR1 is SGHAT, CDR2 FQNNGV. Trimming took 6 bases from V and 0 from J; bases not matched to a gene: 9. This CDR3 spans 19 amino acids. CDR3 sequence reads: CASRPGLAGGPISYNEQFF. The CDR3 DNA sequence: TGTGCCAGCAGACCGGGACTAGCGGGAGGCCCAATCTCCTACAATGAGCAGTTCTTC.

The genes are TRBV28 and TRBJ1-1, with D hard to call. The germline V gene encodes CDR1 MDHEN and CDR2 SYDVKM. Trimming left V 3 bases short and J 11 bases short, with 13 bases between. The length of the CDR3 is 12 residues. The CDR3 protein is CASSLVGMRAFF. Written as DNA, the CDR3 is TGTGCCAGCAGTTTGGTGGGCATGAGGGCTTTCTTT.

This clone was picked up a small number of times. The V call is TRBV5-6, the J call TRBJ2-3, with D possibly being TRBD2 (6 bases). There are 15 residues in the CDR3. The germline CDR1 and CDR2 sequences are SGHDT and YYEEEE. The ends were cut back, 4 bases at V and 5 bases at J, with 17 bases in the middle. CDR3 DNA: TGTGCCAGCAGCCCTGGGGCGGGGCCCGGAGATACGCAGTATTTT. Translation gives CASSPGAGPGDTQYF.

V and J are TRBV18 and TRBJ2-3, with D possibly TRBD1 on 5 matching bases. Germline CDR1 KGHSH, CDR2 LQKENI. V shed 5 bases and J shed 4 bases, with 13 bases lying between them. The CDR3 consists of 14 residues. The CDR3 loop reads CASSFSQGSDTQYF. CDR3 nucleotides: TGTGCCAGCTCATTCTCCCAGGGATCAGATACGCAGTATTTT.

In nucleotides, the CDR3 is TGTGCCAGCAGCTTAGAGACAGCAGGGGAGACCCAGTACTTC. Its protein is CASSLETAGETQYF. V gene TRBV7-9 combines with J gene TRBJ2-5; D perhaps matches TRBD1 (5 bases). V lost 1 base to trimming and J lost 5 bases, with 11 bases between them. The CDR3 loop spans 14 amino acids. Germline CDR1 reads SEHNR; CDR2 reads FQNEAQ (reference sequence).

J is TRBJ1-5 and V is TRBV19; tentative D call: TRBD1 (6 bases). Germline V CDR1 and CDR2: LNHDA, SQIVND (reference sequence). This CDR3 is built from 15 residues. The V and J ends lost 3 bases and 13 bases respectively, with 22 bases between them. CDR3 coding DNA: TGTGCCAGTAGTATCAGGAGCGGGGGCATCCAACAGCAGCATTTT. As protein: CASSIRSGGIQQQHF.

J is TRBJ2-1 and V is TRBV5-4, with D possibly TRBD2 on 6 matching bases. The germline gives CDR1 SGHNT, CDR2 YYREEE (reference sequence). With 0 bases removed from V and 6 bases from J, the gap between germline ends came to 16 bases. The CDR3 contains 16 residues. CDR3 sequence: CASSLETSLARNEQFF. The CDR3 nucleotides are TGTGCCAGCAGCTTGGAGACTAGTCTGGCTCGCAATGAGCAGTTCTTC.